These 27 T cell receptor beta chains originate from one sample sequenced in a study of blood T cell repertoires in COVID-19. Clones were read by immunoSEQ multiplex PCR, and TCRdb kept only the in-frame ones, dropping some. The table shows some 300,000 clones, with around 89% occurring only once. Input material: PBMCs or T cells enriched from blood (not recorded which). Every receptor here comes from a woman aged 60 to 75 in a cohort exposed to, infected with or recovered from COVID-19 (not recorded which).

The chain has TRBV11-2 and TRBJ2-2, with 9 bases aligning to TRBD2. V shed 5 bases and J 9 bases; nucleotides not matched to a gene: 13. CDR3 length: 16 amino acids. Germline V gives CDR1 SGHAT, CDR2 FQNNGV. The CDR3 loop reads CASSVRQTSGSRELFF. The CDR3 bases are TGTGCCAGCAGCGTGCGTCAGACTAGCGGTAGTAGGGAGCTGTTTTTT.

The V gene is TRBV5-4, the J gene TRBJ2-2; TRBD2 agrees at 11 bases. V shed 5 bases and J 1 base; nucleotides not matched to a gene: 4. The CDR3 totals 16 residues. Germline V gene sequence: CDR1 SGHNT, CDR2 YYREEE (reference sequence). In nucleotides, the CDR3 is TGTGCCAGCAGGCGGACTAGCGGGCAGAACACCGGGGAGCTGTTTTTT. It is translated as CASRRTSGQNTGELFF. The full variable domain, completed using reference TRBV5-4 and TRBJ2-2, is ETGVTQSPTHLIKTRGQQVTLRCSSQSGHNTVSWYQQALGQGPQFIFQYYREEENGRGNFPPRFSGLQFPNYSSELNVNALELDDSALYLCASRRTSGQNTGELFFGEGSRLTVL.

The chain has TRBV6-2 or TRBV6-3 and TRBJ1-1, with D perhaps matching TRBD1 (6 bases). CDR3 size: 14 residues. V lost 5 bases, J lost 1 base, and 11 bases lay in between. From germline, CDR1 is MNHEY and CDR2 SVGEGT. The CDR3 loop reads CASSQRQANTEAFF. CDR3 coding DNA: TGTGCCAGCAGTCAGAGACAGGCGAACACTGAAGCTTTCTTT.

The chain joins TRBV20-1 to TRBJ1-2, with 9 positions matching TRBD1. From germline, CDR1 is DFQATT and CDR2 SNEGSKA (reference sequence). The length of the CDR3 is 11 residues. Here the CDR3 DNA reads TGCGGAGGAGGACAGGGGAATGGCTACACCTTC. Its protein product is CGGGQGNGYTF.

This clone was seen once. The chain is built from TRBV11-1 and TRBJ2-3; 7 bases are a match to TRBD2. V lost 4 bases, J lost 5 bases, and 6 bases stayed unmatched. The CDR3 spans 14 residues. From germline, CDR1 is SGHAT and CDR2 FQDESV (reference sequence). The chain's CDR3 is CASSSRGSGDTQYF. Here the CDR3 DNA reads TGTGCCAGCAGCTCCCGCGGGAGCGGAGATACGCAGTATTTT.

In its sample, this clone was seen many times. This chain links TRBV5-1 with TRBJ2-1; 10 nucleotides align to TRBD2. The CDR3 contains 16 residues. V shed 2 bases and J 2 bases; nucleotides not matched to a gene: 4. The germline V gene has CDR1 SGHRS and CDR2 YFSETQ. In DNA form, the CDR3 reads TGCGCCAGCAGCTTATCTACTAGCGGGACCTACAATGAGCAGTTCTTC. Its translation is CASSLSTSGTYNEQFF.

CDR3 amino acids: CASSAGHPSQDEQYF. The DNA of the CDR3 is TGTGCCAGCAGCGCGGGACACCCCAGTCAGGACGAGCAGTACTTC. V and J are TRBV9 and TRBJ2-7, with D possibly being TRBD1 (6 bases). Germline lookup yields CDR1 SGDLS and CDR2 YYNGEE. The CDR3 is 15 amino acids. V was pared by 3 bases and J by 5 bases, with 18 bases between.

The chain employs TRBV7-2 and TRBJ2-3; tentatively, D is TRBD2 (5 bases). This CDR3 region has 17 residues. Germline V gene data show CDR1 as SGHTA and CDR2 as FQGNSA. The V and J ends lost 7 bases and 3 bases respectively, with 23 bases between them. CDR3: CASTLSVRSVRTDTQYF. The CDR3 nucleotides read TGTGCCAGCACCCTTAGCGTAAGAAGCGTAAGGACAGATACGCAGTATTTT.

The chain is built from TRBV28 and TRBJ1-2, with D maybe TRBD1 (6 bases). The germline V gene encodes CDR1 MDHEN and CDR2 SYDVKM. The V and J ends lost 4 bases and 4 bases respectively, with 13 bases between them. This CDR3 has 14 residues. CDR3 region: CASSSPRGGYGYTF. The CDR3 region has the DNA TGTGCCAGCAGTTCTCCCAGGGGCGGCTATGGCTACACCTTC.

Concerning this clone: The sample has other DNA sequences that encode this CDR3 too. The chain is built from TRBV28 and TRBJ2-7; 8 positions agree with TRBD1. This CDR3 contains 14 residues. V gave up 3 bases and J gave up 4 bases; unmatched junction bases: 5. The germline CDR1 and CDR2 sequences are MDHEN and SYDVKM. CDR3 amino acids: CASSFPGQGYEQYF. The CDR3 bases are TGTGCCAGCAGTTTTCCCGGACAGGGATACGAGCAGTACTTC.

V usage is TRBV12-5 and J usage is TRBJ2-3; 7 bases agree with TRBD2. Germline CDR1 and CDR2: LGHNT and FRNRAP. V lost 5 bases, J lost 3 bases, and 2 bases stayed unmatched. The CDR3 is made up of 13 amino acids. CDR3 coding DNA: TGTGCTAGTGGTCCCGGGGGGACAGATACGCAGTATTTT. Protein product: CASGPGGTDTQYF.

The rearrangement joins TRBV29-1 to TRBJ2-7, with 9 nucleotides matching TRBD2. V shed 1 base and J 1 base; nucleotides not matched to a gene: 8. The CDR3 spans 16 residues. From germline, CDR1 is SQVTM and CDR2 ANQGSEA. CDR3 sequence: CSVEGVAGGGSYEQYF. DNA for the CDR3: TGCAGCGTTGAAGGGGTGGCGGGAGGGGGGTCCTACGAGCAGTACTTC.

The rearrangement uses TRBV28 and TRBJ2-3, with TRBD2 identical over 12 bases. V dropped 5 bases and J dropped 4; count of bases not matched to a gene: 13. CDR1 is MDHEN and CDR2 is SYDVKM in the germline V gene. The length of the CDR3 is 18 residues. The CDR3 DNA follows: TGTGCCAGCAGTACCCAGGACCTAGCGGGAGGGCCTGCAGATACGCAGTATTTT. Translating it yields CASSTQDLAGGPADTQYF.

The genes are TRBV7-9 and TRBJ1-1; a possible D gene is TRBD1 (6 bases). The V gene's germline CDR1 is SEHNR and CDR2 FQNEAQ (reference sequence). V lost 4 bases to trimming and J lost 1 base, with 10 bases between them. The CDR3 consists of 14 residues. CDR3: CASSSQGRNTEAFF. The DNA of the CDR3 is TGTGCCAGCAGCTCACAGGGTCGGAACACTGAAGCTTTCTTT.

V usage is TRBV2 and J usage is TRBJ2-2, with D possibly being TRBD1 (5 bases). The germline CDR1 and CDR2 sequences are SNHLY and FYNNEI. CDR3 size: 14 residues. Deletions cut 7 bases from V and 5 bases from J, with 14 bases between. Written as DNA, the CDR3 is TGTGCCAGCAAGGAACAGGTGCGAACCGGGGAGCTGTTTTTT. It yields the protein CASKEQVRTGELFF.

The chain carries TRBV2 and TRBJ2-3; tentative D call: TRBD2 (5 bases). The V and J ends lost 3 bases and 7 bases respectively, with 11 bases between them. Germline values: CDR1 SNHLY, CDR2 FYNNEI. CDR3 size: 13 residues. The CDR3 nucleotides are TGTGCCAGCAGTGAGTACGGGAAAAATACGCAGTATTTT. Amino acids: CASSEYGKNTQYF.

This clone occurred a few times. The rearrangement uses TRBV10-3 and TRBJ2-5; the match to TRBD1 covers 11 bases. Germline V gene data show CDR1 as ENHRY and CDR2 as SYGVKD. Germline trimming cut 10 bases from V and 3 bases from J; bases unmatched to any gene: 7. The CDR3 consists of 14 residues. Written as DNA, the CDR3 is TGTGCCACGGCGGGACAGGGGGGCGAAGAGACCCAGTACTTC. Translated, it gives CATAGQGGEETQYF.

This rearrangement joins TRBV9 to TRBJ2-3, with TRBD2 matching over 7 bases. There are 15 residues in the CDR3. V dropped 6 bases and J dropped 0; count of bases not matched to a gene: 7. From germline, CDR1 is SGDLS and CDR2 YYNGEE. The CDR3 DNA reads as TGTGCCAGCACCACAAGCGGGGCTAGCACAGATACGCAGTATTTT. It encodes CASTTSGASTDTQYF.

The chain joins TRBV10-3 to TRBJ1-2; 8 nucleotides align to TRBD1. CDR1 is ENHRY, CDR2 SYGVKD, per germline. Trimming removed 5 bases from V and 4 bases from J; junction bases left unmatched: 6. This CDR3 contains 14 residues. The DNA for the CDR3 is TGTGCCATCAGTAATACAGGGGGAGGCTATGGCTACACCTTC. The encoded protein is CAISNTGGGYGYTF.

The V gene is TRBV7-8, the J gene TRBJ2-5, with 8 positions matching TRBD2. Germline values: CDR1 SGHVS, CDR2 FQNEAQ. J lost 2 bases, V lost 4 bases, and 6 bases had no gene match. The CDR3 is made up of 15 amino acids. The CDR3 sequence: CASSSDGRAQETQYF. Here the CDR3 DNA reads TGTGCCAGCAGCTCGGACGGGAGGGCTCAAGAGACCCAGTACTTC.

In the case of this clone: The same CDR3 also results from other DNA sequences found in this sample. The gene calls are TRBV9 and TRBJ2-7; 10 nucleotides line up with TRBD2. The CDR3 length is 15 residues. Losses at the gene ends were 2 bases for V and 0 bases for J; bases not matched to a gene: 2. Germline V gene lookup returns CDR1 SGDLS and CDR2 YYNGEE. In DNA form, the CDR3 reads TGTGCCAGCAGCGTTGGACTAGCGGACTCCTACGAGCAGTACTTC. Its translation: CASSVGLADSYEQYF.

This chain joins TRBV2 and TRBJ1-2, with 10 positions matching TRBD1. The CDR3 totals 14 residues. V lost 7 bases and J lost 4; bases outside the gene matches: 6. Germline CDR1 is SNHLY and CDR2 is FYNNEI. CDR3: CASNDRGRGYGYTF. DNA of the CDR3: TGTGCCAGCAACGACAGGGGGCGAGGCTATGGCTACACCTTC.

This rearrangement joins TRBV28 to TRBJ2-2; possibly TRBD1 for D (7 bases). The CDR3 totals 14 residues. The V gene lost 2 bases and the J gene lost 5 bases, with 9 bases spanning the gap. The germline CDR1 and CDR2 sequences are MDHEN and SYDVKM. CDR3: CASSLQGGTGELFF. Here the CDR3 DNA reads TGTGCCAGCAGTTTACAGGGGGGTACCGGGGAGCTGTTTTTT.

The chain employs TRBV19 and TRBJ2-6, with 10 nucleotides matching TRBD1. This CDR3 region has 18 residues. Trimming at V came to 5 bases and at J to 0 bases, leaving 7 bases not matched to a gene. Germline V gene lookup returns CDR1 LNHDA and CDR2 SQIVND (reference sequence). In DNA form, the CDR3 reads TGTGCCAGTAGTCCCGGGACAGGGGAAGGCTCTGGGGCCAACGTCCTGACTTTC. This codes for CASSPGTGEGSGANVLTF.

This rearrangement joins TRBV10-2 to TRBJ2-7; 9 bases match TRBD2. The CDR3 has 16 residues. Losses at the gene ends were 1 base for V and 5 bases for J; bases not matched to a gene: 9. Germline values: CDR1 WSHSY, CDR2 SAAADI. In DNA form, the CDR3 reads TGCGCCAGCAGTGAGTATGGGCTAGCGGGAATCAACGAGCAGTACTTC. Its protein is CASSEYGLAGINEQYF.

The V and J genes are TRBV28 and TRBJ1-1; tentative D call: TRBD1 (6 bases). CDR3 length: 13 residues. Germline V gene sequence: CDR1 MDHEN, CDR2 SYDVKM. V lost 4 bases, J lost 3 bases, and 9 bases lay in between. CDR3 in amino acids: CASSWGLDTEAFF. The CDR3 nucleotides are TGTGCCAGCAGTTGGGGGCTTGACACTGAAGCTTTCTTT. The full variable domain, its missing parts supplied by reference TRBV28 and TRBJ1-1, is DVKVTQSSRYLVKRTGEKVFLECVQDMDHENMFWYRQDPGLGLRLIYFSYDVKMKEKGDIPEGYSVSREKKERFSLILESASTNQTSMYLCASSWGLDTEAFFGQGTRLTVV.

This rearrangement joins TRBV28 to TRBJ2-1, with TRBD1 identical over 7 bases. Germline V CDR1 and CDR2: MDHEN, SYDVKM. This CDR3 comprises 14 residues. The ends lost 1 base at V and 6 bases at J; junction bases unmatched: 3. CDR3 region: CASSLLQGSNEQFF. In DNA form, the CDR3 reads TGTGCCAGCAGTTTATTACAGGGGAGCAATGAGCAGTTCTTC.